The sequence of this T cell receptor beta chain was determined in a study of blood T cell repertoires in COVID-19. About the research overall: Some COVID-19 samples were acute and others convalescent; all came from the United States, Italy and Spain. Sources were T cells, B-cell-depleted T cells, or PBMCs; the material itself was cDNA or gDNA.

Per the original methods: Using reference gene primer amplification, nucleated cell counts were estimated. Profiled with immunoSEQ multiplex PCR; TCRdb holds only in-frame clones, not every one. That table gives V, J and clone size, and the DNA gave D and trimming. This sample has roughly 170,000 clones, with around 90% found just once. CDR1 is SEHNR and CDR2 is FQNEAQ in the germline V gene (reference sequence). This CDR3 is 16 amino acids long. V lost 5 bases and J lost 0; bases outside the gene matches: 7. The clonotype originates from a man aged 40-55 years with active or convalescent COVID-19. Source material: peripheral blood. The chain employs TRBV7-9 and TRBJ2-5; the match to TRBD2 covers 9 bases. The CDR3 DNA follows: TGTGCCAGCAGCCACCGACTAGCGGACCACCAAGAGACCCAGTACTTC. As protein: CASSHRLADHQETQYF.